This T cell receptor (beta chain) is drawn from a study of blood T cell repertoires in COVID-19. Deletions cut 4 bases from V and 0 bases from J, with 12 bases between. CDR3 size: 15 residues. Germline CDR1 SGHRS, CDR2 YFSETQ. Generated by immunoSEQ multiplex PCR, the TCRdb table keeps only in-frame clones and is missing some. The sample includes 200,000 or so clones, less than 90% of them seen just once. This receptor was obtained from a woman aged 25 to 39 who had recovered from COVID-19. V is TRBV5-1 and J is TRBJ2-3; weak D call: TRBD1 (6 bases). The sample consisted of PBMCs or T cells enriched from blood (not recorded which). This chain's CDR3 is CASSLRQDSTDTQYF. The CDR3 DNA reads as TGCGCCAGCAGCCTGAGACAGGATAGCACAGATACGCAGTATTTT.